This is a list of T cell receptor beta chains from one sample in a study of identical twins. TCRdb reprocessed the 5' RACE reads with MiXCR, giving one entry per CDR3 protein. The table includes 1.5 million to 2 million distinct CDR3 sequences, around a third detected once. Sequencing was performed on cord blood. The receptors come from a newborn girl in good health. CDR3s include the opening cysteine and the closing phenylalanine or tryptophan. Each record gives: J gene, clone size, V gene, D gene, CDR3 DNA, CDR3 protein. The D gene is left open where the match is weak. Clone size appears in some rows only: once, few, many, or a class for an expanded clone.

j_gene: TRBJ1-2; abundance: .; v_gene: TRBV20-1; d_gene: .; CDR3nt: TGCAGCGGGTGGGGGGACTATGGCTACACCTTC; CDR3aa: CSGWGDYGYTF
j_gene: TRBJ2-7; abundance: .; v_gene: TRBV20-1; d_gene: TRBD2; CDR3nt: TGCAGTGCTAGGTTACCGCTAGCGGGGAACTACGAGCAGTACTTC; CDR3aa: CSARLPLAGNYEQYF
j_gene: TRBJ2-3; abundance: few; v_gene: TRBV5-1; d_gene: TRBD2; CDR3nt: TGCGCCAGCAGCTTGCATGGGACTAGCGGGGGGATATTCACAGATACGCAGTATTTT; CDR3aa: CASSLHGTSGGIFTDTQYF
j_gene: TRBJ2-7; abundance: .; v_gene: TRBV21-1; d_gene: .; CDR3nt: TGTGCCAGCAGCAAAAGTCTAGGTTCCTCCTACAATGAGCAGTACTTC; CDR3aa: CASSKSLGSSYNEQYF
j_gene: TRBJ2-7; abundance: .; v_gene: TRBV3-1; d_gene: .; CDR3nt: TGTGCCGGCAGCCGATTATACAATGAGCAGTACTTC; CDR3aa: CAGSRLYNEQYF
j_gene: TRBJ1-6; abundance: few; v_gene: TRBV20-1; d_gene: .; CDR3nt: TGCAGTGCTAGAGGGACAGCCAGCTCCTATAATTCACCCCTCCACTTT; CDR3aa: CSARGTASSYNSPLHF
j_gene: TRBJ1-1; abundance: .; v_gene: TRBV4-2; d_gene: .; CDR3nt: TGTGCCAGCAGCCAAGACGGATACGCTGAAGCTTTCTTT; CDR3aa: CASSQDGYAEAFF
j_gene: TRBJ2-3; abundance: few; v_gene: TRBV20-1; d_gene: .; CDR3nt: TGCAGTGCTAGTCCTGGTCTCGGTTCGGCGCAGTATTTT; CDR3aa: CSASPGLGSAQYF
j_gene: TRBJ1-3; abundance: .; v_gene: TRBV15; d_gene: .; CDR3nt: TGTGCCACCAGCAGACCTGTAGGGCACGGAAACACCATATATTTT; CDR3aa: CATSRPVGHGNTIYF
j_gene: TRBJ2-1; abundance: few; v_gene: TRBV20-1; d_gene: TRBD2; CDR3nt: TGCAGTGCTAGTAGGACTAGCGGGAAGGATGAGCAGTTCTTC; CDR3aa: CSASRTSGKDEQFF
j_gene: TRBJ2-4; abundance: .; v_gene: TRBV20-1; d_gene: TRBD2; CDR3nt: TGCAGTGCCGGAGCGGGAGGGAGGGGAAAAAACATTCAGTACTTC; CDR3aa: CSAGAGGRGKNIQYF
j_gene: TRBJ1-5; abundance: .; v_gene: TRBV18; d_gene: .; CDR3nt: TGTGCCAGCTCACCCTTAGGACATAGCAATCAGCCCCAGCATTTT; CDR3aa: CASSPLGHSNQPQHF
j_gene: TRBJ1-1; abundance: .; v_gene: TRBV29-1; d_gene: .; CDR3nt: TGCAGCGCCCGCAGGGGAAGGAACACTGAAGCTTTCTTT; CDR3aa: CSARRGRNTEAFF
j_gene: TRBJ2-1; abundance: .; v_gene: TRBV24-1; d_gene: TRBD2; CDR3nt: TGTGCCACTCAGTCTACTAGCGGAAACAATGAGCAGTTCTTC; CDR3aa: CATQSTSGNNEQFF
j_gene: TRBJ2-5; abundance: few; v_gene: TRBV4-1; d_gene: .; CDR3nt: TGCGCCAGCAGCCAAGCACCCGGGACGGTAAAAGAGACCCAGTACTTC; CDR3aa: CASSQAPGTVKETQYF
j_gene: TRBJ2-3; abundance: few; v_gene: TRBV7-9; d_gene: .; CDR3nt: TGTGCCAGCAGCTTAGTCGCCAACAGTAAGTTCACAGATACGCAGTATTTT; CDR3aa: CASSLVANSKFTDTQYF
j_gene: TRBJ2-4; abundance: .; v_gene: TRBV4-1; d_gene: TRBD2; CDR3nt: TGCGCCAGCAGCCAAGATGTGGGGGGGAGTCCCAAAAACATTCAGTACTTC; CDR3aa: CASSQDVGGSPKNIQYF
j_gene: TRBJ2-3; abundance: few; v_gene: TRBV5-1; d_gene: .; CDR3nt: TGCGCCAGCAGCTTGGAGGGCCAGGGATGGGATACGCAGTATTTT; CDR3aa: CASSLEGQGWDTQYF
j_gene: TRBJ1-2; abundance: .; v_gene: TRBV2; d_gene: .; CDR3nt: TGTGCCATCAGGTGGACCTATGGCTACACCTTC; CDR3aa: CAIRWTYGYTF
j_gene: TRBJ2-2; abundance: few; v_gene: TRBV9; d_gene: TRBD2; CDR3nt: TGTGCCAGCAGCGTAGTGAGTCCTAGCGGGAGCGGGGAGCTGTTTTTT; CDR3aa: CASSVVSPSGSGELFF
j_gene: TRBJ2-7; abundance: few; v_gene: TRBV20-1; d_gene: .; CDR3nt: TGCAGTGCCCAAGCACCCCCGGGGGTTCACGAGCAGTACTTC; CDR3aa: CSAQAPPGVHEQYF
j_gene: TRBJ2-1; abundance: .; v_gene: TRBV27; d_gene: TRBD1; CDR3nt: TGTGCCAGCAGCGAATTGACAGGGAAGCATGAGCAGTTCTTC; CDR3aa: CASSELTGKHEQFF
j_gene: TRBJ2-5; abundance: .; v_gene: TRBV20-1; d_gene: TRBD2; CDR3nt: TGCAGTGCTAGAGAGCTAGCGGGAGTGCGAAATGAGCAGTACTTC; CDR3aa: CSARELAGVRNEQYF
j_gene: TRBJ2-3; abundance: .; v_gene: TRBV29-1; d_gene: TRBD1; CDR3nt: TGCAGCGTTGACCTTGACAGGGGGCGCTTAGCGGGGCTTATGCGAACTAGCACAGATACGCAGTATTTT; CDR3aa: CSVDLDRGRLAGLMRTSTDTQYF
j_gene: TRBJ2-3; abundance: few; v_gene: TRBV28; d_gene: TRBD2; CDR3nt: TGTGCCAGCAGTCTCCCTCCTAGCGGGAGGGCAGATACGCAGTATTTT; CDR3aa: CASSLPPSGRADTQYF
j_gene: TRBJ1-6; abundance: .; v_gene: TRBV6-1; d_gene: TRBD1; CDR3nt: TGTGCCAGCAGTGAAGCCCACAGGGGCTCACCCCTCCACTTT; CDR3aa: CASSEAHRGSPLHF
j_gene: TRBJ2-1; abundance: .; v_gene: TRBV11-2; d_gene: .; CDR3nt: TGTGCCAGCAGCTTATGGCAGGGGACTTCAAATGAGCAGTTCTTC; CDR3aa: CASSLWQGTSNEQFF
j_gene: TRBJ2-7; abundance: .; v_gene: TRBV7-9; d_gene: .; CDR3nt: TGTGCCAGCAGCTTAGAGGGGTTCCCCTACGAGCAGTACTTC; CDR3aa: CASSLEGFPYEQYF
j_gene: TRBJ2-1; abundance: .; v_gene: TRBV4-1; d_gene: TRBD2; CDR3nt: TGCGCCAGCAGCCTGACTAGCGGGGGTTTTTATGAGCAGTTCTTC; CDR3aa: CASSLTSGGFYEQFF
j_gene: TRBJ1-2; abundance: many; v_gene: TRBV20-1; d_gene: .; CDR3nt: TGCAGTGCTAGGGTGACAGCCCTCACCTTC; CDR3aa: CSARVTALTF
j_gene: TRBJ2-5; abundance: .; v_gene: TRBV10-3; d_gene: TRBD2; CDR3nt: TGTGCCAACAGTGAACAGATTCGTTGGGAGGGCCAGTACTTC; CDR3aa: CANSEQIRWEGQYF
j_gene: TRBJ2-3; abundance: .; v_gene: TRBV12-3/TRBV12-4; d_gene: .; CDR3nt: TGTGCCAGCAGTCCGGACTTAATTAGCACAGATACGCAGTATTTT; CDR3aa: CASSPDLISTDTQYF
j_gene: TRBJ2-6; abundance: few; v_gene: TRBV6-6; d_gene: .; CDR3nt: TGTGCCAGCAGTTACCCGATTAGCTCTGGGGCCAACGTCCTGACTTTC; CDR3aa: CASSYPISSGANVLTF
j_gene: TRBJ1-2; abundance: many; v_gene: TRBV25-1; d_gene: .; CDR3nt: TGTGCCAGCAGTGAATCAGGTTACTATGGCTACACCTTC; CDR3aa: CASSESGYYGYTF
j_gene: TRBJ2-3; abundance: .; v_gene: TRBV5-1; d_gene: TRBD1; CDR3nt: TGCGCCAGTATGACAGGGGGAGTAGGAACAGATACGCAGTATTTT; CDR3aa: CASMTGGVGTDTQYF
j_gene: TRBJ1-4; abundance: few; v_gene: TRBV20-1; d_gene: .; CDR3nt: TGCAGTGCTAGAGATCCGCAGGGTTTCCTTGCAACTAATGAAAAACTGTTTTTT; CDR3aa: CSARDPQGFLATNEKLFF
j_gene: TRBJ2-5; abundance: .; v_gene: TRBV5-1; d_gene: .; CDR3nt: TGCGCCAGCAGCTTTGGGTTGAGAGATCAAGAGACCCAGTACTTC; CDR3aa: CASSFGLRDQETQYF
j_gene: TRBJ2-7; abundance: .; v_gene: TRBV29-1; d_gene: .; CDR3nt: TGCAGCGTTGACGACCGGGGAGGCTCCTACAATGAGCAGTACTTC; CDR3aa: CSVDDRGGSYNEQYF
j_gene: TRBJ2-1; abundance: .; v_gene: TRBV4-1; d_gene: TRBD1; CDR3nt: TGCGCCAGCAGAGGGACAGGGATCGTTATCAATGAGCAGTTCTTC; CDR3aa: CASRGTGIVINEQFF
j_gene: TRBJ2-3; abundance: many; v_gene: TRBV7-8; d_gene: .; CDR3nt: TGTGCCAGCAGCTTAGAGACTTATACGCAGTATTTT; CDR3aa: CASSLETYTQYF
j_gene: TRBJ2-7; abundance: .; v_gene: TRBV5-8; d_gene: .; CDR3nt: TGTGCCAGCAGCTTGTATGAGTCTAGCTCGTACAATGAGCAGTACTTC; CDR3aa: CASSLYESSSYNEQYF